A selection of T cell receptor beta chains follows, all from one sample in a study of Graves' ophthalmopathy and Graves' hyperthyroidism. MiXCR, applied by TCRdb to the multiplex PCR reads, yields one record per CDR3 protein. The data show 35,000 to 45,000 distinct CDR3 sequences, with roughly 52% seen just once and about 28% held by the top ten. Material: peripheral blood. The receptor source for this set is an adult woman with stable Graves' hyperthyroidism. Both conserved end residues are part of each CDR3. The D gene is left open where the match is weak. Size is omitted from some rows. Given values are once, few, many or a class for expanded clones.

j_gene: TRBJ2-7
abundance: .
d_gene: .
v_gene: TRBV19
CDR3nt: TGTGCCAGCTCCCATCAGGGGCCCTCCTACGAGCAGTACTTC
CDR3aa: CASSHQGPSYEQYF

j_gene: TRBJ2-7
abundance: .
d_gene: TRBD2
v_gene: TRBV7-7
CDR3nt: TGTGCTAGCAGCTTAGGGAGCGGGGGTGCACGATTCTACGAGCAGTACTTC
CDR3aa: CASSLGSGGARFYEQYF

j_gene: TRBJ2-7
abundance: .
d_gene: TRBD2
v_gene: TRBV5-6
CDR3nt: TGTGCCAGCAGCGGGACTAGCGGGAGGTCCCGACGGTGGGAGCAGTACTTC
CDR3aa: CASSGTSGRSRRWEQYF

j_gene: TRBJ2-7
abundance: .
d_gene: .
v_gene: TRBV29-1
CDR3nt: TGCAGCGCAGGGTCCGGGAGCTACGAGCAGTACTTC
CDR3aa: CSAGSGSYEQYF

j_gene: TRBJ2-7
abundance: many
d_gene: .
v_gene: TRBV18
CDR3nt: TGTGCCAGCTCGGCTGGGCAATACGAGCAGTACTTC
CDR3aa: CASSAGQYEQYF

j_gene: TRBJ2-7
abundance: .
d_gene: .
v_gene: TRBV7-2
CDR3nt: TGTGCCAGCAGCTCCACAGCTTCCTACGAGCAGTACTTC
CDR3aa: CASSSTASYEQYF

j_gene: TRBJ2-2
abundance: many
d_gene: .
v_gene: TRBV4-1
CDR3nt: TGCGCCAGCAGCCAAGGTACCGGGACGCTCACCGGGGAGCTGTTTTTT
CDR3aa: CASSQGTGTLTGELFF

j_gene: TRBJ1-5
abundance: few
d_gene: TRBD1
v_gene: TRBV5-1
CDR3nt: TGCGCCAGCAGCTTGGGGACAGGCCGGAGGAGGCAGCCCCAGCATTTT
CDR3aa: CASSLGTGRRRQPQHF

j_gene: TRBJ1-1
abundance: .
d_gene: .
v_gene: TRBV24-1
CDR3nt: TGTGCCAGCAGCATAACCGGGCGCGAAGCTTTCTTT
CDR3aa: CASSITGREAFF

j_gene: TRBJ1-1
abundance: many
d_gene: .
v_gene: TRBV5-1
CDR3nt: TGCGCCAGCAGCCGGAGGGGAGAGGGGACTGAAGCTTTCTTT
CDR3aa: CASSRRGEGTEAFF

j_gene: TRBJ2-7
abundance: many
d_gene: .
v_gene: TRBV5-1
CDR3nt: TGCGCCAGCAGCTTGGGACAGCTTCAATACGAGCAGTACTTC
CDR3aa: CASSLGQLQYEQYF

j_gene: TRBJ1-1
abundance: .
d_gene: .
v_gene: TRBV7-2
CDR3nt: TGTGCCAGCAGCTCCAACCAAAACGCTTTAGCGAACACTGAAGCTTTCTTT
CDR3aa: CASSSNQNALANTEAFF

j_gene: TRBJ1-2
abundance: .
d_gene: TRBD1
v_gene: TRBV29-1
CDR3nt: TGCAGCGCCGGGACAGGGGGCGCATCTGGCTACACCTTC
CDR3aa: CSAGTGGASGYTF

j_gene: TRBJ1-2
abundance: .
d_gene: .
v_gene: TRBV6-1
CDR3nt: TGTGCCAGCAAGACTAGCGGGGCGGGCTACACCTTC
CDR3aa: CASKTSGAGYTF

j_gene: TRBJ2-2
abundance: .
d_gene: TRBD1
v_gene: TRBV7-3
CDR3nt: TGTGCCAGCAGCGCGACAGGGGGCACCGGGGAGCTGTTTTTT
CDR3aa: CASSATGGTGELFF

j_gene: TRBJ2-7
abundance: .
d_gene: .
v_gene: TRBV29-1
CDR3nt: TGCAGCTCGTTCTCCTACGAGCAGTACTTC
CDR3aa: CSSFSYEQYF

j_gene: TRBJ1-2
abundance: many
d_gene: .
v_gene: TRBV4-2
CDR3nt: TGTGCCAGCAGCCGACACAGTAAACTTATTATAGGCTACACCTTC
CDR3aa: CASSRHSKLIIGYTF

j_gene: TRBJ1-5
abundance: .
d_gene: TRBD1
v_gene: TRBV29-1
CDR3nt: TGCAGCGTCGGGACAGGGAATCAGCCCCAGCATTTT
CDR3aa: CSVGTGNQPQHF

j_gene: TRBJ2-2
abundance: .
d_gene: TRBD2
v_gene: TRBV5-1
CDR3nt: TGCGCCAGCTTTATAGCGGGAGGTACCGGGGAGCTGTTTTTT
CDR3aa: CASFIAGGTGELFF

j_gene: TRBJ2-1
abundance: few
d_gene: TRBD2
v_gene: TRBV20-1
CDR3nt: TGCAGTGCCCTGCCACAATATCGGACTAGTGTAGGCAATGAGCAGTTCTTC
CDR3aa: CSALPQYRTSVGNEQFF

j_gene: TRBJ1-3
abundance: many
d_gene: .
v_gene: TRBV7-6
CDR3nt: TGTGCCAGCAGCCCGATCCTTTCCTCTGGAAACACCATATATTTT
CDR3aa: CASSPILSSGNTIYF

j_gene: TRBJ2-7
abundance: .
d_gene: TRBD1
v_gene: TRBV10-3
CDR3nt: TGTGCCACCAACGACAGGGGAGGCGAGCAGTACTTC
CDR3aa: CATNDRGGEQYF

j_gene: TRBJ1-1
abundance: .
d_gene: TRBD1
v_gene: TRBV10-3
CDR3nt: TGTGCCATCACTGCAGGGGGAAGACACACTGAAGCTTACTTT
CDR3aa: CAITAGGRHTEAYF

j_gene: TRBJ2-5
abundance: .
d_gene: TRBD2
v_gene: TRBV11-2
CDR3nt: TGTGCCAGCAGCTTTCAACTAGCGGGAGGTGGAGAGACCCAGTACTTC
CDR3aa: CASSFQLAGGGETQYF

j_gene: TRBJ2-6
abundance: .
d_gene: TRBD2
v_gene: TRBV7-6
CDR3nt: TGTGCCAGCAGCTGGACTAGCGGGAGTCACTTAGGGGCCAACGTCCTGACTTTC
CDR3aa: CASSWTSGSHLGANVLTF

j_gene: TRBJ1-3
abundance: once
d_gene: .
v_gene: TRBV20-1
CDR3nt: TGCAGTGCTCGGGGTGGTGGAAGCACTATATATTTT
CDR3aa: CSARGGGSTIYF

j_gene: TRBJ2-7
abundance: .
d_gene: TRBD2
v_gene: TRBV7-6
CDR3nt: TGTGCCAGCGGTACTAGCGGGAGCGAGCAGTACTTC
CDR3aa: CASGTSGSEQYF

j_gene: TRBJ2-7
abundance: .
d_gene: TRBD2
v_gene: TRBV29-1
CDR3nt: TGCAGCGTCTTAGCGGGATCCTACGAGCAGTACTTC
CDR3aa: CSVLAGSYEQYF

j_gene: TRBJ1-4
abundance: many
d_gene: .
v_gene: TRBV9
CDR3nt: TGTGCCAGCAGCGTGGGGACAAGTTATGAAAAACTGTTTTTT
CDR3aa: CASSVGTSYEKLFF

j_gene: TRBJ1-2
abundance: .
d_gene: TRBD1
v_gene: TRBV4-1
CDR3nt: TGCGCCAGCAGCCAAGATCGAGGGACAGGGGGCGCGGCAGGCTACACCTTC
CDR3aa: CASSQDRGTGGAAGYTF

j_gene: TRBJ2-5
abundance: .
d_gene: TRBD2
v_gene: TRBV6-1
CDR3nt: TGTGCCAGCAGGGCGGGAGCAGGTCCGTTTCTGGAGGAGACCCAGTACTTC
CDR3aa: CASRAGAGPFLEETQYF

j_gene: TRBJ1-6
abundance: .
d_gene: .
v_gene: TRBV14
CDR3nt: TGTGCCAGCAGCTACGACGTGAGCTCCTATAATTCACCCCTCCACTTT
CDR3aa: CASSYDVSSYNSPLHF

j_gene: TRBJ1-3
abundance: .
d_gene: .
v_gene: TRBV20-1
CDR3nt: TGCAGTGCTCTTCTAGCGGGTACTAGAGAGACCATATATTTT
CDR3aa: CSALLAGTRETIYF

j_gene: TRBJ1-1
abundance: .
d_gene: .
v_gene: TRBV20-1
CDR3nt: TGCAGTGCTAGAGAGGGGGGCAGGCCTTCTGAAGCTTTCTTT
CDR3aa: CSAREGGRPSEAFF

j_gene: TRBJ2-7
abundance: .
d_gene: TRBD1
v_gene: TRBV5-1
CDR3nt: TGCGCCAGCAGCTTCGCAGGGGGCTACGAGCAGTACTTC
CDR3aa: CASSFAGGYEQYF

j_gene: TRBJ1-4
abundance: medium-sized
d_gene: .
v_gene: TRBV7-6
CDR3nt: TGTGCCAGCAGCTACGGTAGCGGGGAAAAACTGTTTTTT
CDR3aa: CASSYGSGEKLFF

j_gene: TRBJ2-2
abundance: many
d_gene: .
v_gene: TRBV28
CDR3nt: TGTGCCACCCAGTTCGTCGGGGAGCTGTTTTTT
CDR3aa: CATQFVGELFF

j_gene: TRBJ2-2
abundance: .
d_gene: .
v_gene: TRBV29-1
CDR3nt: TGCAGCGTTGGCCAAGTCGGCGGGGAGTTTTTTTTT
CDR3aa: CSVGQVGGEFFF

j_gene: TRBJ1-5
abundance: many
d_gene: .
v_gene: TRBV6-5
CDR3nt: TGTGCCAGCGGGAGGTGGAATCAGCCCCAGCATTTT
CDR3aa: CASGRWNQPQHF

j_gene: TRBJ1-2
abundance: .
d_gene: .
v_gene: TRBV20-1
CDR3nt: TGCAGTGCCGAGGGCGGAAGAGTCTATGGCTACACCTTC
CDR3aa: CSAEGGRVYGYTF

j_gene: TRBJ1-4
abundance: many
d_gene: TRBD1
v_gene: TRBV30
CDR3nt: TGTGCCTGGAGTGTACAAGGGACAGCAACTAATGAAAAACTGTTTTTT
CDR3aa: CAWSVQGTATNEKLFF

j_gene: TRBJ2-5
abundance: many
d_gene: TRBD2
v_gene: TRBV11-3
CDR3nt: TGTGCCAGCAGCGCTTCCAGACTAGCCGGAGAGACCCAGTACTTC
CDR3aa: CASSASRLAGETQYF

j_gene: TRBJ1-4
abundance: once
d_gene: .
v_gene: TRBV2
CDR3nt: TGTGCCAGCAGCCGACAGAAAGGAACTAATGAAAAGCTGTTTTTT
CDR3aa: CASSRQKGTNEKLFF